The 29 T cell receptor beta chains listed next were all sequenced from one sample in a study of blood T cells in healthy people across ages. A second PCR, run for roughly 7 to 12 cycles, used a sample-barcoded 5' primer plus a J-beta primer mix. TCRdb independently ran MiXCR on the 5' RACE reads; one entry per CDR3 protein. The sample consists of approximately 810,000 distinct CDR3 sequences, 35% to 40% of them appearing once. Sequenced input: blood. The source is a man between 18 and 29 years old in good health.

The sample holds many counts of this clonotype. V usage is TRBV20-1 and J usage is TRBJ2-5, with D perhaps given as TRBD1 or TRBD2 (6 bases each). This CDR3 region has 15 residues. V dropped 6 bases and J dropped 5 bases, with 22 bases sitting between them. Germline V CDR1 and CDR2: DFQATT, SNEGSKA (reference sequence). This CDR3 reads CSARGVGVYVETQYF. The DNA for the CDR3 is TGCAGTGCAAGGGGGGTTGGGGTTTATGTTGAGACCCAGTACTTC.

This chain links TRBV12-3 or TRBV12-4 with TRBJ1-2; 9 bases agree with TRBD1. The CDR3 totals 14 residues. V gave up 8 bases and J gave up 7 bases; unmatched junction bases: 11. The CDR3 spells CASAQDRGLGGYTF. The CDR3, as DNA: TGTGCCAGCGCCCAGGACAGGGGACTAGGTGGCTACACCTTC.

The count of this clonotype is one. The chain has TRBV29-1 and TRBJ1-2, with D hard to call. Trimming left V 8 bases short and J 5 bases short, with 12 bases between. Germline V gene sequence: CDR1 SQVTM, CDR2 ANQGSEA. This CDR3 has 11 amino acids. The CDR3, as DNA: TGCAGCCATCAAGCAGGTTATGGCTACACCTTC. The encoded protein is CSHQAGYGYTF. The variable domain in full, with the rest retrieved from reference TRBV29-1 and TRBJ1-2, is SAVISQKPSRDICQRGTSLTIQCQVDSQVTMMFWYRQQPGQSLTLIATANQGSEATYESGFVIDKFPISRPNLTFSTLTVSNMSPEDSSIYLCSHQAGYGYTFGSGTRLTVV.

This clonotype was observed many times. The chain employs TRBV20-1 and TRBJ2-1; D may be TRBD2 (7 bases). Trimming shortened V by 3 bases and J by 7 bases, and 19 bases separated the two germline ends. The CDR3 consists of 15 residues. Germline loops: CDR1 DFQATT, CDR2 SNEGSKA (reference sequence). This CDR3 is CSASPGEGSRNEQFF. The CDR3 region has the DNA TGCAGTGCTAGTCCAGGGGAGGGGTCAAGGAATGAGCAGTTCTTC.

This clonotype was seen a handful of times. This sequence joins TRBV5-1 and TRBJ1-1; a possible D gene is TRBD1 (5 bases). This CDR3 comprises 13 residues. The V gene lost 3 bases and the J gene lost 5 bases, with 11 bases spanning the gap. Germline CDR1 is SGHRS and CDR2 is YFSETQ. The CDR3 reads CASSCAGRTEAFF. In DNA, the CDR3 is TGCGCCAGCAGCTGTGCAGGGCGGACTGAAGCTTTCTTT.

This clonotype turned up a few times. The V gene is TRBV4-1, the J gene TRBJ2-3, with D unresolved. The germline V gene has CDR1 MGHRA and CDR2 YSYEKL. The CDR3 totals 16 residues. The germline V and J ends were trimmed by 0 bases and 1 base, with 11 bases remaining between them. The DNA for the CDR3 is TGCGCCAGCAGCCAAGATGTCGGTTTCGGCACAGATACGCAGTATTTT. Its translation is CASSQDVGFGTDTQYF.

This chain connects TRBV7-2 to TRBJ2-5; 9 bases align to TRBD2. CDR3 length: 12 amino acids. V dropped 7 bases and J dropped 11; count of bases not matched to a gene: 8. CDR1 is SGHTA, CDR2 FQGNSA, per germline. CDR3 bases: TGTGCCAGCATTCGCGGGGGGGATGAGCAGTACTTC. The encoded protein is CASIRGGDEQYF.

This clonotype was recorded at least ten times. This chain joins TRBV27 and TRBJ2-1; D gene ambiguous. The CDR3 extends over 14 amino acids. V was shortened by 3 bases and J by 0 bases, with 6 bases between the two germline ends. Germline assignment: CDR1 MNHEY and CDR2 SMNVEV (reference sequence). As DNA, the CDR3 is TGTGCCAGCAGTTTGGTAAGCTCCTACAATGAGCAGTTCTTC. Translated, it gives CASSLVSSYNEQFF.

This clonotype was seen many times. The chain is built from TRBV5-1 and TRBJ2-7, with D perhaps TRBD2 (7 bases). This CDR3 region has 17 residues. Germline V lookup: CDR1 SGHRS, CDR2 YFSETQ. V was pared by 0 bases and J by 1 base, with 17 bases between. The CDR3 DNA reads as TGCGCCAGCAGCTTGGAAAGGGGGGGCGAATCTTCCTACGAGCAGTACTTC. It yields the protein CASSLERGGESSYEQYF.

The chain is built from TRBV12-3 or TRBV12-4 and TRBJ2-3; D not resolved. Trimming cost V 4 bases and J 4 bases, with 12 bases left between them. This CDR3 is 14 amino acids long. The CDR3 nucleotides are TGTGCCAGCAGTTCGATCAAGAGTGCAGATACGCAGTATTTT. It is translated as CASSSIKSADTQYF.

The CDR3 here is CASSSGQGHSPLHF. The CDR3 bases are TGTGCCAGCAGCTCAGGACAGGGTCATTCACCCCTCCACTTT. The chain links TRBV7-2 to TRBJ1-6; TRBD1 matches at 8 bases. With 4 bases clipped from V and 8 bases from J, the junction kept 4 bases outside the gene matches. Germline values: CDR1 SGHTA, CDR2 FQGNSA. This CDR3 contains 14 residues.

This clonotype has a handful of counts. The CDR3 loop is CSARGTKLLANTDTQYF. The CDR3 coding sequence is TGCAGTGCTAGAGGGACCAAGCTCCTAGCCAACACAGATACGCAGTATTTT. This chain connects TRBV20-1 to TRBJ2-3, with D perhaps TRBD2 (5 bases). The CDR3 runs 17 residues. V was trimmed by 1 base and J by 2 bases, leaving 19 bases between them. Germline CDR1 and CDR2: DFQATT and SNEGSKA (reference sequence).

The V and J genes are TRBV30 and TRBJ2-3; 9 bases line up with TRBD2. The germline CDR1 and CDR2 sequences are GTSNPN and SVGIG (reference sequence). The CDR3 is 15 residues long. The trim removed 3 bases at V and 10 bases at J, leaving 14 bases unmatched. CDR3 in DNA: TGTGCCTGGAGCCAGACTAGCGGCCGGACGGGAGCGCAGTATTTT. Protein sequence: CAWSQTSGRTGAQYF.

This chain connects TRBV7-6 to TRBJ2-3; D may match TRBD1 or TRBD2 (6 bases each). Per germline, CDR1 SGHVS and CDR2 FNYEAQ. This CDR3 is 12 amino acids long. The V end was cut by 1 base, the J end by 9 bases, with 8 bases between. Here the CDR3 DNA reads TGTGCCAGCAGCTTAGAGGGGGGAACGCAGTATTTT. Protein sequence: CASSLEGGTQYF.

The chain carries TRBV4-3 and TRBJ2-1; D is undetermined. Germline CDR1 and CDR2: LGHNA and YSLEER. The CDR3 runs to 15 residues. V was trimmed by 2 bases and J by 6 bases, leaving 14 bases between them. CDR3 sequence (DNA): TGCGCCAGCAGCCAACAAGCACAGCCCGTCAATGAGCAGTTCTTC. This translates into CASSQQAQPVNEQFF.

V and J are TRBV7-8 and TRBJ1-4; 7 bases map to TRBD1. Germline V gene sequence: CDR1 SGHVS, CDR2 FQNEAQ. Unmatched junction bases numbered 10, after V lost 5 bases and J lost 7 bases. This CDR3 comprises 15 residues. The CDR3 here is CASSHTQGGGEKLFF. The DNA of the CDR3 is TGTGCCAGCAGCCATACCCAGGGGGGAGGTGAAAAACTGTTTTTT. The variable domain in full, with the rest retrieved from reference TRBV7-8 and TRBJ1-4, is GAGVSQSPRYKVAKRGQDVALRCDPISGHVSLFWYQQALGQGPEFLTYFQNEAQLDKSGLPSDRFFAERPEGSVSTLKIQRTQQEDSAVYLCASSHTQGGGEKLFFGSGTQLSVL.

This chain connects TRBV5-1 to TRBJ1-1; D gene unclear. V was clipped by 4 bases and J by 1 base, with 14 bases between them. The CDR3 runs to 15 residues. Germline loops: CDR1 SGHRS, CDR2 YFSETQ. The CDR3: CASSLGGITNTEAFF. For the CDR3, the DNA is TGCGCCAGCAGCCTTGGAGGGATAACGAACACTGAAGCTTTCTTT.

This sequence joins TRBV6-2 or TRBV6-3 and TRBJ2-7; no firm D call. Germline V gene data show CDR1 as MNHEY and CDR2 as SVGEGT. V was cut by 8 bases and J by 7 bases, with 27 bases left in between. The CDR3 contains 16 residues. CDR3 sequence (DNA): TGTGCCAGCGTGGTTCGGCAGACAAATTTGATCAATGAGCAGTACTTC. The encoded protein is CASVVRQTNLINEQYF.

This clonotype was recorded only once. In DNA, the CDR3 is TGTGCCAGTAGCCCCGGGGGAGCATCCTACGAGCAGTACTTC. It translates to CASSPGGASYEQYF. The chain uses TRBV19 and TRBJ2-7; TRBD2 is a possible D gene (6 bases). Trimming pared 6 bases from V and 1 base from J, leaving 13 bases between. The CDR3 sequence is 14 residues long. Germline values: CDR1 LNHDA, CDR2 SQIVND (reference sequence). Full variable domain (rest looked up from reference TRBV19 and TRBJ2-7): DGGITQSPKYLFRKEGQNVTLSCEQNLNHDAMYWYRQDPGQGLRLIYYSQIVNDFQKGDIAEGYSVSREKKESFPLTVTSAQKNPTAFYLCASSPGGASYEQYFGPGTRLTVT.

The table lists this clonotype with a few counts. The chain uses TRBV7-2 and TRBJ1-5; unclear D gene. Per the germline V gene, CDR1 is SGHTA and CDR2 is FQGNSA. With 1 base removed from V and 6 bases from J, the gap between germline ends came to 13 bases. The CDR3 has 15 residues. The CDR3 DNA reads as TGTGCCAGCAGCTTAGTTAACGTTGGTGGTCAGCCCCAGCATTTT. Residues: CASSLVNVGGQPQHF.

This clonotype appeared a few times. The genes are TRBV12-3 or TRBV12-4 and TRBJ1-5; possible D gene TRBD1, 6 bases. Trimming stripped 4 bases from V and 0 bases from J, with 16 bases between. The CDR3 extends over 17 amino acids. The CDR3 nucleotides read TGTGCCAGCAGTTCCCACGAGGGGGGGATTAGCAATCAGCCCCAGCATTTT. Translation gives CASSSHEGGISNQPQHF.

The chain recombines TRBV5-1 with TRBJ2-1, with TRBD1 matching over 7 bases. J gave up 5 bases and V 6 bases, and 11 bases lay outside the gene matches. The CDR3 length is 15 residues. Germline CDR1 reads SGHRS; CDR2 reads YFSETQ. Written as DNA, the CDR3 is TGCGCCAGCATCCTGAACCCCCAGGGGGACAATGAGCAGTTCTTC. This gives the protein CASILNPQGDNEQFF.

V gene TRBV4-3 combines with J gene TRBJ2-2, with unresolved D. Per germline, CDR1 LGHNA and CDR2 YSLEER. This CDR3 comprises 14 residues. Trimming took 0 bases from V and 6 from J, leaving 8 bases between them. The DNA of the CDR3 is TGCGCCAGCAGCCAAGATCACCCACCCGGGGAGCTGTTTTTT. This encodes CASSQDHPPGELFF.

This clonotype was detected only a few times. CDR3 protein: CASGTLNYEQFF. CDR3 nucleotide sequence: TGTGCCAGCGGGACTTTAAACTATGAGCAGTTCTTC. This sequence joins TRBV6-6 and TRBJ2-1; D possibly corresponds to TRBD2 (6 bases). The ends were cut back, 8 bases at V and 8 bases at J, with 13 bases in the middle. Germline CDR1 MNHNY, CDR2 SVGAGI (reference sequence). This CDR3 has 12 amino acids.

The V gene is TRBV25-1, the J gene TRBJ1-1; no reliable D call. V shed 6 bases and J shed 4 bases, with 15 bases lying between them. Per the germline V gene, CDR1 is MGHDK and CDR2 is SYGVNS. The CDR3 is 14 residues long. The CDR3 DNA reads as TGTGCCAGCAGGGGTGAGTTACGAGGCACTGAAGCTTTCTTT. Protein: CASRGELRGTEAFF.

In its sample, this clonotype was seen a few times. The rearrangement joins TRBV5-1 to TRBJ2-5; 8 nucleotides agree with TRBD2. V was pared by 0 bases and J by 2 bases, with 9 bases of the junction left unmatched. Germline V gene data show CDR1 as SGHRS and CDR2 as YFSETQ. CDR3 length: 17 residues. This CDR3 reads CASSLAGRGSQQETQYF. CDR3 nucleotides: TGCGCCAGCAGCTTGGCCGGGAGGGGATCCCAACAAGAGACCCAGTACTTC.

In this sample, this clonotype turned up a few times. The J gene is TRBJ1-1, the V gene TRBV7-2, with a possible D match to TRBD1 (5 bases). V was pared by 5 bases and J by 3 bases, with 13 bases between. The germline V gene has CDR1 SGHTA and CDR2 FQGNSA. The CDR3 loop spans 14 amino acids. The CDR3 nucleotides are TGTGCCAGCAGCCAGGGACCGTGGGACACTGAAGCTTTCTTT. Protein sequence: CASSQGPWDTEAFF.

This clonotype was seen a few times. A read error may account for a junction end that differs from germline. The genes are TRBV11-2 and TRBJ1-4, with 9 bases identical to TRBD1. The CDR3 contains 15 residues. Germline lookup yields CDR1 SGHAT and CDR2 FQNNGV. This chain's CDR3 is CVSSRGQGENEKLFF. The CDR3 DNA follows: TGTGTCAGCAGCCGGGGACAGGGAGAAAATGAAAAACTGTTTTTT. Complete variable domain (other parts from reference TRBV11-2 and TRBJ1-4): EAGVAQSPRYKIIEKRQSVAFWCNPISGHATLYWYQQILGQGPKLLIQFQNNGVVDDSQLPKDRFSAERLKGVDSTLKIQPAKLEDSAVYLCVSSRGQGENEKLFFGSGTQLSVL.

This clonotype turned up a few times. CDR3 sequence reads: CASSYARGNTEAFF. The CDR3 DNA reads as TGTGCCAGCAGTTACGCGAGAGGGAACACTGAAGCTTTCTTT. The V call is TRBV6-6, the J call TRBJ1-1; D is unresolved. The CDR3 has 14 residues. V shed 2 bases and J shed 1 base, with 8 bases lying between them. Germline CDR1 and CDR2: MNHNY and SVGAGI (reference sequence).